A single T cell receptor delta chain is shown here with its context. This specimen comes from a study of gamma-delta T cells after stem cell transplantation. TCRdb redid clone calling on the RT-PCR reads using CATT. The sample has around 760 delta-chain clones; less than 25% are singletons. This TCR derives from a human donor. It is not recorded whose cells these are; they may come from a transplant donor. The source material was gamma-delta T cells.

The CDR3: CACDTLSAEVGDGDKLIF. The CDR3, as DNA: TGTGCCTGTGACACTTTATCGGCCGAGGTGGGGGACGGCGATAAACTCATCTTT. The J gene is TRDJ1; the V gene was not called; TRDD3, the D gene given by the table, was not confirmed from the DNA. The CDR3 length is 18 residues.